The 5 T cell receptor beta chains reported below all come from one sample, sequenced in a study of cytomegalovirus exposure and HLA in healthy donors. This PCR relied on a set of 60 Vbeta primers and 13 Jbeta primers. Assay: immunoSEQ multiplex PCR; the TCRdb copy retains only in-frame clones and omits some. The data contain around 160,000 clones, 68% of them singletons. The sequencing input was PBMCs. These TCRs come from a woman aged 18-29 years in good health and CMV-seropositive.

The chain couples TRBV5-1 to TRBJ2-5, with D unresolved. In germline, CDR1 is SGHRS, CDR2 YFSETQ. This CDR3 contains 14 residues. Trimming removed 4 bases at V and 2 bases at J, with 12 bases between. The CDR3 DNA reads TGCGCCAGCAGCCCGCGGTTGTCACAAGAGACCCAGTACTTC. Protein sequence: CASSPRLSQETQYF.

In this sample, this clone turned up once. V usage is TRBV7-9 and J usage is TRBJ2-1; TRBD1 might be the D (5 bases). From germline, CDR1 is SEHNR and CDR2 FQNEAQ (reference sequence). V lost 5 bases and J lost 0, with 17 bases in between. There are 17 residues in the CDR3. The CDR3 nucleotides read TGTGCCAGCAGCGAAGATGGGCTTAGGGGCTCCTACAATGAGCAGTTCTTC. This translates into CASSEDGLRGSYNEQFF. Looking up the rest from reference TRBV7-9 and TRBJ2-1 gives the full variable domain: DTGVSQNPRHKITKRGQNVTFRCDPISEHNRLYWYRQTLGQGPEFLTYFQNEAQLEKSRLLSDRFSAERPKGSFSTLEIQRTEQGDSAMYLCASSEDGLRGSYNEQFFGPGTRLTVL.

The chain has TRBV6-5 and TRBJ2-1; D gene unclear. Trimming shortened V by 0 bases and J by 7 bases, and 7 bases separated the two germline ends. Looked up from germline, CDR1 is MNHEY and CDR2 is SVGAGI. The CDR3 has 13 amino acids. The CDR3 region has the DNA TGTGCCAGCAGTTACTCTGAGGATAATGAGCAGTTCTTC. Translating gives CASSYSEDNEQFF.

The J gene is TRBJ1-2, the V gene TRBV28; no reliable D call. The CDR3 totals 14 residues. Germline CDR1 MDHEN, CDR2 SYDVKM. V gave up 7 bases and J gave up 5 bases, with 17 bases separating them. CDR3 region: CASTTRGSGYGYTF. As DNA, the CDR3 is TGTGCCAGCACTACTCGGGGTTCGGGGTATGGCTACACCTTC.

The V and J genes are TRBV6-4 and TRBJ2-1; weak D call: TRBD1 (5 bases). The CDR3 extends over 13 amino acids. Trimming took 2 bases from V and 9 from J, leaving 11 bases between them. CDR1 is MRHNA and CDR2 is SNTAGT in the germline V gene. For the CDR3, the DNA is TGTGCCAGCAGTGACAGGGGAATGGGTGAGCAGTTCTTC. It is translated as CASSDRGMGEQFF.